This passage covers 18 T cell receptor beta chains from one sample sequenced in a study of cytomegalovirus exposure and HLA in healthy donors. The study ran its PCR with 60 Vbeta and 13 Jbeta primers. Sequencing used immunoSEQ multiplex PCR; TCRdb keeps in-frame clones, though not all of them. The sample carries over 150,000 clones, around 75% recorded once. Input material: PBMCs. These receptors were obtained from a male donor in good health and CMV-seronegative.

V gene TRBV2 combines with J gene TRBJ1-2; TRBD1 is a possible D gene (6 bases). V was clipped by 3 bases and J by 3 bases, with 8 bases between them. The CDR3 consists of 13 residues. Germline values: CDR1 SNHLY, CDR2 FYNNEI. CDR3 residues: CASSDQGYYGYTF. Written as DNA, the CDR3 is TGTGCCAGCAGTGACCAGGGGTACTATGGCTACACCTTC.

In the case of this clone: The identical CDR3 is also encoded by other nucleotide sequences in the sample. The gene calls are TRBV7-2 and TRBJ2-5, with D possibly matching TRBD2 (5 bases). V was shortened by 3 bases and J by 5 bases, with 10 bases between the two germline ends. The CDR3 length is 13 residues. Germline CDR1 is SGHTA and CDR2 is FQGNSA. CDR3 sequence reads: CASSLGSGETQYF. The CDR3 DNA sequence: TGTGCCAGCAGCTTGGGGAGTGGCGAGACCCAGTACTTC.

The rearrangement joins TRBV30 to TRBJ1-1, with 12 positions matching TRBD1. This CDR3 has 19 amino acids. Germline assignment: CDR1 GTSNPN and CDR2 SVGIG (reference sequence). Trimming cost V 3 bases and J 3 bases; bases outside gene matches: 17. CDR3: CAWRFLRDRGRLGDTEAFF. CDR3 sequence (DNA): TGTGCCTGGAGGTTTCTCCGGGACAGGGGGCGTTTGGGGGACACTGAAGCTTTCTTT.

The chain combines TRBV6-5 with TRBJ1-5; maybe TRBD1 (6 bases). V was cut by 4 bases and J by 8 bases, with 12 bases left in between. Germline V lookup: CDR1 MNHEY, CDR2 SVGAGI. The CDR3 loop spans 13 amino acids. The CDR3 loop is CASSSYHREPQHF. CDR3 in DNA: TGTGCCAGCAGTTCGTACCACAGGGAGCCCCAGCATTTT.

The chain joins TRBV6-6 to TRBJ2-1; D might be TRBD2 (5 bases). The CDR3 totals 14 residues. V dropped 4 bases and J dropped 9 bases, with 16 bases sitting between them. CDR1 MNHNY and CDR2 SVGAGI come from the germline V gene (reference sequence). Here the CDR3 reads CASSFQNLAGEQFF. The CDR3, as DNA: TGTGCCAGCAGTTTCCAAAACCTGGCGGGTGAGCAGTTCTTC.

This chain joins TRBV30 and TRBJ2-5; possible D gene TRBD1, 5 bases. V was cut by 1 base and J by 5 bases, with 11 bases left in between. This CDR3 spans 13 amino acids. CDR1 is GTSNPN and CDR2 is SVGIG in the germline V gene (reference sequence). The CDR3 DNA reads TGTGCCTGGAGTGCGACAGTATTGGAGACCCAGTACTTC. This translates into CAWSATVLETQYF. Full variable domain (outside the CDR3, taken from reference TRBV30 and TRBJ2-5): SQTIHQWPATLVQPVGSPLSLECTVEGTSNPNLYWYRQAAGRGLQLLFYSVGIGQISSEVPQNLSASRPQDRQFILSSKKLLLSDSGFYLCAWSATVLETQYFGPGTRLLVL.

V and J are TRBV11-1 and TRBJ2-1, with 7 bases identical to TRBD2. Germline V gives CDR1 SGHAT, CDR2 FQDESV (reference sequence). V lost 5 bases and J lost 3; bases outside the gene matches: 10. This CDR3 has 16 residues. The CDR3 here is CASSHRGGLDYNEQFF. CDR3 bases: TGTGCCAGCAGCCATAGGGGCGGACTAGACTACAATGAGCAGTTCTTC.

This chain uses TRBV11-2 with TRBJ2-7, with 8 bases that match TRBD2. This CDR3 region has 12 residues. In germline, CDR1 is SGHAT, CDR2 FQNNGV. V shed 3 bases, J shed 6 bases, and the junction held 1 base outside the gene matches. CDR3 DNA: TGTGCCAGCAGCTTGGCGGGAGGCGAGCAGTACTTC. It codes for CASSLAGGEQYF.

The chain employs TRBV28 and TRBJ1-1; maybe TRBD1 (5 bases). The CDR3 is made up of 17 amino acids. Germline V lookup: CDR1 MDHEN, CDR2 SYDVKM. Trimming removed 7 bases at V and 0 bases at J, with 21 bases between. The CDR3 nucleotides read TGTGCCAGCAAGAGTACAGGAGTCCGAGCTCTGAACACTGAAGCTTTCTTT. It yields the protein CASKSTGVRALNTEAFF.

This chain joins TRBV13 and TRBJ2-7, with 13 bases identical to TRBD2. The CDR3 extends over 16 amino acids. Germline trimming cut 5 bases from V and 1 base from J; bases unmatched to any gene: 5. CDR1 PRHDT and CDR2 FYEKMQ come from the germline V gene (reference sequence). The CDR3 region is CASSGPGLAGSYEQYF. The CDR3 DNA is TGTGCCAGCAGCGGACCGGGACTAGCGGGGTCCTACGAGCAGTACTTC.

This clone was seen a handful of times. The rearrangement uses TRBV6-1 and TRBJ1-1; D possibly corresponds to TRBD1 (5 bases). V was clipped by 1 base and J by 1 base, with 13 bases between them. CDR1 and CDR2 (germline): MNHNS, SASEGT. This CDR3 contains 16 residues. The CDR3 is CASSEEMGRGNTEAFF. The CDR3 DNA is TGTGCCAGCAGTGAAGAGATGGGGAGGGGGAACACTGAAGCTTTCTTT.

This clone occurred a few times. A read error may produce the germline difference seen at one junction end. This chain joins TRBV12-5 and TRBJ1-1; no firm D call. CDR1 and CDR2 from the germline V gene are LGHNT and FRNRAP. The CDR3 has 11 amino acids. The CDR3 nucleotides are TGTGCTAGTGGCTTCAACACCGAAGCTTTCTTT. Translating gives CASGFNTEAFF.

The rearrangement joins TRBV7-6 to TRBJ2-2; 10 positions match TRBD2. The junction had 4 bases not matched to a gene; V was cut back by 5 bases and J by 4 bases. The CDR3 is made up of 15 amino acids. Germline assignment: CDR1 SGHVS and CDR2 FNYEAQ. The DNA for the CDR3 is TGTGCCAGCAGCAGTCCTAGCGGGGGCACCGGGGAGCTGTTTTTT. Translation: CASSSPSGGTGELFF.

The chain uses TRBV4-3 and TRBJ2-2; the D gene is possibly TRBD1 (6 bases). Between the trimmed V and J ends, which lost 0 bases and 6 bases, there was a span of 11 bases. The germline CDR1 and CDR2 sequences are LGHNA and YSLEER. The CDR3 extends over 15 amino acids. CDR3 loop: CASSQETGKPGELFF. As DNA, the CDR3 is TGCGCCAGCAGCCAAGAAACAGGGAAGCCCGGGGAGCTGTTTTTT.

The V and J genes are TRBV4-3 and TRBJ1-4; 9 nucleotides match TRBD1. The CDR3 consists of 15 residues. Germline-derived CDR1 and CDR2 are LGHNA and YSLEER. The junction had 4 bases not matched to a gene; V was cut back by 1 base and J by 7 bases. The CDR3 loop is CASSQGDRASEKLFF. As DNA, the CDR3 is TGCGCCAGCAGCCAAGGGGACAGGGCAAGTGAAAAACTGTTTTTT.

In its sample, this clone was seen a few times. J is TRBJ1-5 and V is TRBV4-3; TRBD1 matches 7 bases. The CDR3 contains 16 residues. Germline V gives CDR1 LGHNA, CDR2 YSLEER. With V trimmed by 0 bases and J by 7 bases, 9 bases remained unmatched. The DNA of the CDR3 is TGCGCCAGCAGCCAAGACCCACAGGGGATGGCGCAGCCCCAGCATTTT. This encodes CASSQDPQGMAQPQHF.

This clone was observed a single time. V and J are TRBV28 and TRBJ1-1; 8 bases map to TRBD1. The germline gives CDR1 MDHEN, CDR2 SYDVKM. The trim removed 1 base at V and 6 bases at J, leaving 4 bases unmatched. CDR3 size: 14 residues. DNA of the CDR3: TGTGCCAGCAGTTTATACGGACAGGGCTCTGAAGCTTTCTTT. Translation: CASSLYGQGSEAFF.

This clone has a single count. The chain couples TRBV15 to TRBJ1-4, with 11 bases that match TRBD1. Germline V gene sequence: CDR1 LNHNV, CDR2 YYDKDF (reference sequence). The CDR3 covers 15 residues. Trimming at V came to 7 bases and at J to 6 bases, leaving 7 bases not matched to a gene. The CDR3 DNA reads TGTGCCACCAACGATGGACAGGGGGCTCATGAAAAACTGTTTTTT. Translating it yields CATNDGQGAHEKLFF.